This note documents a single T cell receptor beta chain sequence. The antigen is not known. This record comes from a study of cytomegalovirus exposure and HLA in healthy donors. Overall study: Around 76% of 398 genotyped donors fell in the Caucasian-associated ancestry cluster. Study-wide findings and caveats: TCR sequences were mostly rare, though some public TCRs occurred in many donors. The records held CMV serostatus as the only immune exposure information.

Primers included in the PCR were 60 Vbeta and 13 Jbeta primers. Sequenced by immunoSEQ multiplex PCR; TCRdb stores in-frame clones only, minus some. There are 150,000 to 250,000 clones in the sample; about four fifths occur only once, and less than 2% lies in the top ten. Germline CDR1 SGHVS, CDR2 FQNEAQ. V was shortened by 7 bases and J by 1 base, with 13 bases between the two germline ends. CDR3 length equals 14 residues. The chain combines TRBV7-8 with TRBJ2-5; perhaps TRBD1 as D (6 bases). The sequence derives from a girl aged 5-17 years in good health and CMV-seropositive. The source material was PBMCs. This CDR3 is CASTKQGPQETQYF. The CDR3 region has the DNA TGTGCCAGCACAAAACAGGGACCCCAAGAGACCCAGTACTTC. Filled out from reference TRBV7-8 and TRBJ2-5, the complete variable domain reads GAGVSQSPRYKVAKRGQDVALRCDPISGHVSLFWYQQALGQGPEFLTYFQNEAQLDKSGLPSDRFFAERPEGSVSTLKIQRTQQEDSAVYLCASTKQGPQETQYFGPGTRLLVL.